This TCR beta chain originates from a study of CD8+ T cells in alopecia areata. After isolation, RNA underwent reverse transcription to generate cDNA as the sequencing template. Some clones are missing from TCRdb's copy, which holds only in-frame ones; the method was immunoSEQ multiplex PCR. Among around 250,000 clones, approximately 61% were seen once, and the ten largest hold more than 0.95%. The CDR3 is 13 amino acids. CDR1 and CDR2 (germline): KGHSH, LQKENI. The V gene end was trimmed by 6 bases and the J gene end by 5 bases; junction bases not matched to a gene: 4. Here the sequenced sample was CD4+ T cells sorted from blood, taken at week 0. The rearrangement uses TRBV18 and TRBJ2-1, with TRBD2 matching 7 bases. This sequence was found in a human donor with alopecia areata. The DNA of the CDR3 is TGTGCCAGCTCTTCGGGGAGGGACAATGAGCAGTTCTTC. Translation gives CASSSGRDNEQFF.